The T cell receptor beta chain described here comes from a study of blood T cell repertoires in COVID-19. Overall study context: The cDNA or gDNA used as material had been derived from T cells, B-cell-depleted T cells, or PBMCs.

Authors' data handling: Nucleated cell number was recorded as an estimate derived from reference gene primer amplification. Profiling relied on immunoSEQ multiplex PCR, and the TCRdb table lists in-frame clones only, not all of them. That table gives V, J and clone size, and the DNA gave D and trimming. Found here are 250,000 or so clones, about 87% of them singletons; the top ten hold approximately 4%. Study members were between about 18 and 100 years old and lived in 20 to 30 US regions. Grouping used clinical history reported by participants in a survey and questionnaire. There are 16 residues in the CDR3. V was pared by 1 base and J by 5 bases, with 14 bases between. CDR1 and CDR2 (germline): SGHAT, FQNNGV.

Sequenced material: PBMCs or T cells enriched from blood (not recorded which). The chain combines TRBV11-2 with TRBJ2-2; D remains unclear. The receptor was derived from a woman aged 25 to 39 with acute COVID-19. This CDR3 is CASSLVWVGDTGELFF. The CDR3 DNA reads TGTGCCAGCAGCTTAGTCTGGGTCGGAGATACCGGGGAGCTGTTTTTT.